This entry describes one T cell receptor beta chain. Its antigen is not known. TCRdb's table, derived via immunoSEQ multiplex PCR, lists solely in-frame clones and lacks some. Counted here are 35,000 to 40,000 clones, approximately 82% occurring once; the ten biggest clones make up 1.8%. This entry is derived from a study of OX40 agonist ivuxolimab in advanced cancers. Study-wide background: Those treated in dose escalation had hepatocellular carcinoma, melanoma, renal cell cancer or head and neck cancer.

Findings and caveats of the study: On average, CD8+ T cells had more expanded clones than CD4+.

The CDR3 totals 16 residues. From germline, CDR1 is SNHLY and CDR2 FYNNEI. Trimming at V came to 7 bases and at J to 3 bases, leaving 9 bases not matched to a gene. Autoimmune disease history or systemic immunosuppression was exclusionary. Samples of blood were obtained at baseline, on cycle 4 day 1, and on cycle 7 day 1. This chain links TRBV2 with TRBJ1-2; 12 bases fit TRBD1. The sequence came from an adult with an advanced solid tumor such as melanoma, head and neck, liver or kidney cancer. The sequencing used CD4+ or CD8+ T cells sorted from blood, collected in a trial of the OX40 agonist ivuxolimab. For the CDR3, the DNA is TGTGCCAGCACCGGAGGGGGGACAGGGGGCTACTATGGCTACACCTTC. This codes for CASTGGGTGGYYGYTF.